The 26 T cell receptor beta chains below come from one sample, sequenced in a study of beta chain features in type 1 diabetes. Expressed TCRB transcripts got sequenced, as all isolated RNA was reverse transcribed. Clones were read by immunoSEQ multiplex PCR, and TCRdb kept only the in-frame ones, dropping some. The sample shows 300,000 to 400,000 clones, 9.5% to 12% of them seen only once. Sequenced sample: naive CD4+ T cells from blood. These receptors came from a woman in her 30s in good health.

J is TRBJ1-4 and V is TRBV15; 7 bases are shared with TRBD1. This CDR3 has 14 amino acids. Trimming cost V 4 bases and J 4 bases; bases outside gene matches: 3. Germline-derived CDR1 and CDR2 are LNHNV and YYDKDF (reference sequence). CDR3 region: CATSTGTVNEKLFF. CDR3 sequence (DNA): TGTGCCACCAGCACCGGGACAGTTAATGAAAAACTGTTTTTT. Full variable domain (outside the CDR3, taken from reference TRBV15 and TRBJ1-4): DAMVIQNPRYQVTQFGKPVTLSCSQTLNHNVMYWYQQKSSQAPKLLFHYYDKDFNNEADTPDNFQSRRPNTSFCFLDIRSPGLGDTAMYLCATSTGTVNEKLFFGSGTQLSVL.

This clone was picked up a small number of times. J is TRBJ2-2 and V is TRBV7-2, with 9 bases aligning to TRBD1. Germline CDR1 reads SGHTA; CDR2 reads FQGNSA. This CDR3 is 14 amino acids long. Trimming took 5 bases from V and 5 from J; bases not matched to a gene: 3. The CDR3: CASSRDRETGELFF. For the CDR3, the DNA is TGTGCCAGCAGCCGGGACAGGGAGACCGGGGAGCTGTTTTTT.

The chain is built from TRBV11-1 and TRBJ2-1, with TRBD1 matching 10 bases. Germline V lookup: CDR1 SGHAT, CDR2 FQDESV (reference sequence). The V gene end was trimmed by 3 bases and the J gene end by 2 bases; junction bases not matched to a gene: 4. There are 16 residues in the CDR3. The CDR3 nucleotides read TGTGCCAGCAGCTTCGCCGGGACAGGGGCCTACAATGAGCAGTTCTTC. Its translation is CASSFAGTGAYNEQFF.

This clone appeared a few times. The rearrangement uses TRBV5-1 and TRBJ2-1; D gene uncertain. Trimming took off 1 base at V and 0 bases at J, with 11 bases between the two ends. Germline V lookup: CDR1 SGHRS, CDR2 YFSETQ. The CDR3 has 16 amino acids. This CDR3 reads CASSLSVVSSYNEQFF. The CDR3 nucleotides read TGCGCCAGCAGCTTGTCGGTGGTGAGCTCCTACAATGAGCAGTTCTTC. Supplemented by reference TRBV5-1 and TRBJ2-1, the full variable domain reads KAGVTQTPRYLIKTRGQQVTLSCSPISGHRSVSWYQQTPGQGLQFLFEYFSETQRNKGNFPGRFSGRQFSNSRSEMNVSTLELGDSALYLCASSLSVVSSYNEQFFGPGTRLTVL.

This clone was picked up a small number of times. CDR3 sequence: CASSFWTVRNTEAFF. Here the CDR3 DNA reads TGTGCCAGCAGCTTCTGGACAGTGCGGAACACTGAAGCTTTCTTT. This rearrangement joins TRBV7-2 to TRBJ1-1, with D maybe TRBD1 (6 bases). CDR1 and CDR2 (germline): SGHTA, FQGNSA. V was trimmed by 3 bases and J by 1 base, leaving 12 bases between them. The CDR3 has 15 amino acids.

This clone showed up just a few times. The CDR3 here is CASSLWYLLDEQFF. Here the CDR3 DNA reads TGTGCCAGCAGCTTATGGTACCTATTGGATGAGCAGTTCTTC. This rearrangement joins TRBV7-2 to TRBJ2-1; D remains unclear. Trimming shortened V by 2 bases and J by 8 bases, and 13 bases separated the two germline ends. The germline V gene encodes CDR1 SGHTA and CDR2 FQGNSA. The CDR3 length is 14 residues.

A few counts support this clone. The chain recombines TRBV11-2 with TRBJ2-1, with 10 bases matching TRBD2. The CDR3 is 19 amino acids. Per the germline V gene, CDR1 is SGHAT and CDR2 is FQNNGV. J was trimmed by 6 bases and V by 5 bases; bases with no gene match: 19. CDR3 region: CASSTPVVASGSRPNEQFF. The CDR3 coding sequence is TGTGCCAGCAGCACCCCCGTGGTGGCTAGCGGGAGCCGACCCAATGAGCAGTTCTTC.

Only a few counts were recorded for this clone. The chain links TRBV7-9 to TRBJ2-2, with a possible D match to TRBD2 (5 bases). CDR3 length equals 15 residues. Germline V CDR1 and CDR2: SEHNR, FQNEAQ (reference sequence). V was clipped by 7 bases and J by 2 bases, with 14 bases between them. The CDR3 reads CASTRGDGNTGELFF. CDR3 in DNA: TGTGCCAGCACCCGGGGTGACGGAAACACCGGGGAGCTGTTTTTT.

V usage is TRBV10-3 and J usage is TRBJ2-1; D is possibly TRBD1 (6 bases). This CDR3 comprises 14 residues. Trimming stripped 2 bases from V and 8 bases from J, with 13 bases between. Germline values: CDR1 ENHRY, CDR2 SYGVKD. The CDR3, as DNA: TGTGCCATCAGTGAGGGGACACAGTGGGATGAGCAGTTCTTC. It translates to CAISEGTQWDEQFF.

The chain uses TRBV7-9 and TRBJ2-7; D gene uncertain. The germline V gene has CDR1 SEHNR and CDR2 FQNEAQ (reference sequence). Trimming stripped 3 bases from V and 7 bases from J, with 22 bases between. The CDR3 is 16 residues long. CDR3 bases: TGTGCCAGCAGCTTGCGTGGGTGGGCTACGAGTGTTGAGCAGTACTTC. It is translated as CASSLRGWATSVEQYF.

This clone was seen a few times. The rearrangement joins TRBV6-5 to TRBJ2-3, with D maybe TRBD2 (6 bases). This CDR3 is built from 12 residues. Trimming cost V 5 bases and J 10 bases, with 13 bases left between them. CDR1 is MNHEY and CDR2 is SVGAGI in the germline V gene. As DNA, the CDR3 is TGTGCCAGCAGTACGCGCGGGGATGCGCAGTATTTT. This encodes CASSTRGDAQYF.

This clone was seen a handful of times. The V call is TRBV9, the J call TRBJ2-7; TRBD2 matches at 13 bases. The CDR3 covers 16 residues. The germline CDR1 and CDR2 sequences are SGDLS and YYNGEE. J gave up 2 bases and V 2 bases, and 4 bases lay outside the gene matches. CDR3 sequence reads: CASSVGTSGTAYEQYF. CDR3 nucleotides: TGTGCCAGCAGCGTGGGGACTAGCGGGACCGCCTACGAGCAGTACTTC.

J is TRBJ2-1 and V is TRBV5-1, with 7 nucleotides matching TRBD2. Germline CDR1 and CDR2: SGHRS and YFSETQ. This CDR3 has 15 residues. Germline trimming cut 3 bases from V and 4 bases from J; bases unmatched to any gene: 7. Here the CDR3 reads CASSYDSGPYNEQFF. CDR3 nucleotide sequence: TGCGCCAGCAGCTATGATAGCGGGCCGTACAATGAGCAGTTCTTC.

The chain combines TRBV14 with TRBJ2-3; perhaps TRBD2 as D (6 bases). The V gene's germline CDR1 is SGHDN and CDR2 FVKESK. Trimming pared 4 bases from V and 3 bases from J, leaving 11 bases between. The CDR3 is made up of 14 amino acids. CDR3 residues: CASSPGLQTDTQYF. Written as DNA, the CDR3 is TGTGCCAGCAGCCCGGGACTGCAAACAGATACGCAGTATTTT.

The chain uses TRBV7-3 and TRBJ1-1; weak D call: TRBD1 (5 bases). Looked up from germline, CDR1 is SGHTA and CDR2 is FQGTGA. This CDR3 is 12 amino acids long. Deletions cut 4 bases from V and 3 bases from J, with 6 bases between. CDR3 in DNA: TGTGCCAGCAGCTGCAGGGACACTGAAGCTTTCTTT. Protein: CASSCRDTEAFF. Together with reference TRBV7-3 and TRBJ1-1, the CDR3 gives the full variable domain: GAGVSQTPSNKVTEKGKYVELRCDPISGHTALYWYRQSLGQGPEFLIYFQGTGAADDSGLPNDRFFAVRPEGSVSTLKIQRTERGDSAVYLCASSCRDTEAFFGQGTRLTVV.

V is TRBV18 and J is TRBJ2-5; no firm D call. Germline-derived CDR1 and CDR2 are KGHSH and LQKENI. CDR3 size: 13 residues. Between the trimmed V and J ends, which lost 5 bases and 2 bases, there was a span of 9 bases. The CDR3, as DNA: TGTGCCAGCTCAGCAAACTTACAAGAGACCCAGTACTTC. Protein product: CASSANLQETQYF.

This clone has only a few counts. The chain combines TRBV7-9 with TRBJ2-5; 11 nucleotides align to TRBD2. J was trimmed by 2 bases and V by 3 bases; bases with no gene match: 8. Germline V gene data show CDR1 as SEHNR and CDR2 as FQNEAQ (reference sequence). There are 17 residues in the CDR3. The CDR3 nucleotides read TGTGCCAGCAGCTTGGGCGTACTAGCGGGAGAACAAGAGACCCAGTACTTC. Translating gives CASSLGVLAGEQETQYF.

The table lists this clone with a few counts. The genes are TRBV28 and TRBJ2-3, with 9 bases that match TRBD1. The J segment lost 1 base and the V segment lost 6 bases, leaving 2 bases of the junction unmatched. The CDR3 runs 14 residues. Germline V gives CDR1 MDHEN, CDR2 SYDVKM. CDR3 in amino acids: CASRTGGGTDTQYF. As DNA, the CDR3 is TGTGCCAGCAGGACAGGGGGAGGCACAGATACGCAGTATTTT.

Here the CDR3 reads CASSREGLAGPPRSYNEQFF. The CDR3, as DNA: TGCGCCAGCAGCAGGGAGGGACTAGCGGGTCCTCCGAGATCCTACAATGAGCAGTTCTTC. The chain links TRBV5-1 to TRBJ2-1; 12 positions agree with TRBD2. Losses at the gene ends were 4 bases for V and 1 base for J; bases not matched to a gene: 15. The CDR3 sequence is 20 residues long. The germline CDR1 and CDR2 sequences are SGHRS and YFSETQ.

A few counts support this clone. This rearrangement joins TRBV4-3 to TRBJ2-3; the match to TRBD2 covers 8 bases. V lost 0 bases, J lost 6 bases, and 11 bases stayed unmatched. Germline CDR1 reads LGHNA; CDR2 reads YSLEER. The CDR3 covers 17 residues. CDR3 DNA: TGCGCCAGCAGCCAAGATCTGAGCGGGAGAGCTTCGGATACGCAGTATTTT. Protein sequence: CASSQDLSGRASDTQYF.

This chain links TRBV7-2 with TRBJ2-5; 9 nucleotides line up with TRBD1. The CDR3 consists of 14 residues. Germline CDR1 and CDR2: SGHTA and FQGNSA. The trim removed 5 bases at V and 5 bases at J, leaving 6 bases unmatched. The DNA for the CDR3 is TGTGCCAGCAGCGCGACAGGGGGTGGGGAGACCCAGTACTTC. Protein sequence: CASSATGGGETQYF. The variable domain in full, completed from reference TRBV7-2 and TRBJ2-5, reads GAGVSQSPSNKVTEKGKDVELRCDPISGHTALYWYRQSLGQGLEFLIYFQGNSAPDKSGLPSDRFSAERTGGSVSTLTIQRTQQEDSAVYLCASSATGGGETQYFGPGTRLLVL.

Concerning this clone: Compared with germline, one end of the junction differs, possibly owing to a read error. V and J are TRBV7-2 and TRBJ2-3; 8 bases agree with TRBD2. The CDR3 totals 14 residues. Germline V lookup: CDR1 SGHTA, CDR2 FQGNSA. The CDR3 sequence is CASRQAGGGNTQYF. The CDR3 coding sequence is TGTGCTAGCAGGCAGGCGGGCGGGGGGAATACGCAGTATTTT.

The V and J genes are TRBV9 and TRBJ2-1, with 7 bases aligning to TRBD2. V trimming: 0 bases; J trimming: 13 bases; junction bases outside the gene matches: 16. CDR1 SGDLS and CDR2 YYNGEE come from the germline V gene. The CDR3 is made up of 16 amino acids. CDR3 bases: TGTGCCAGCAGCGTAGTGGGGACTACGGTTGGGACTACCCAGTTCTTC. It specifies CASSVVGTTVGTTQFF.

This clone was detected a few times. The chain has TRBV5-4 and TRBJ2-2; TRBD1 agrees at 8 bases. Germline CDR1 reads SGHNT; CDR2 reads YYREEE (reference sequence). CDR3 size: 16 residues. V shed 3 bases, J shed 5 bases, and the junction held 9 bases outside the gene matches. The CDR3 sequence is CASSSRSGGETGELFF. For the CDR3, the DNA is TGTGCCAGCAGCTCCAGATCAGGGGGCGAGACCGGGGAGCTGTTTTTT.

This clone was seen only a few times. The chain couples TRBV4-3 to TRBJ2-5, with TRBD1 matching 7 bases. Trimming removed 2 bases from V and 5 bases from J; junction bases left unmatched: 8. The CDR3 extends over 15 amino acids. Germline values: CDR1 LGHNA, CDR2 YSLEER. CDR3 bases: TGCGCCAGCAGCCAACAACAGGGGTCGGCCGAGACCCAGTACTTC. As protein: CASSQQQGSAETQYF.

This clone was counted only a few times. The chain combines TRBV5-1 with TRBJ2-2; 11 bases align to TRBD2. Germline values: CDR1 SGHRS, CDR2 YFSETQ. J lost 2 bases, V lost 5 bases, and 5 bases had no gene match. The CDR3 is made up of 16 amino acids. CDR3 nucleotide sequence: TGCGCCAGCAGACCGGGACTAGCGGTCAACACCGGGGAGCTGTTTTTT. Its protein product is CASRPGLAVNTGELFF.